This T cell receptor beta chain came from a study of T-cell memory formation after mild COVID-19. Whole-study context: Clusters were largely donor specific.

General study findings and limits: Certain responding clones were present in pre-infection memory, suggesting participation of cross-reactive memory. CD8+ contracting clones occupied EMRA, while CD4+ ones occupied mainly CM and EM.

CDR3 length: 15 amino acids. Looked up from germline, CDR1 is LNHNV and CDR2 is YYDKDF (reference sequence). Trimming took 3 bases from V and 1 from J, leaving 10 bases between them. Regarding this clonotype: Its antigen is unknown.

TCRdb called the 5' RACE reads again in MiXCR, with one record for every CDR3 protein. The repertoire holds 350,000 or so distinct CDR3 sequences, over 20% seen once, with approximately 12% in the top ten. Material: PBMCs or a T cell subset sorted from them (not recorded which). The source is an adult woman who had mild COVID-19 (a few samples of this study predate the infection). Cell type and time point are not known. The chain employs TRBV15 and TRBJ1-3, with D unresolved. CDR3 sequence reads: CATSSTVFSGNTIYF. The CDR3 nucleotides read TGTGCCACCAGCAGTACAGTATTTTCTGGAAACACCATATATTTT.